This T cell receptor (beta chain) was found in a study of OX40 agonist ivuxolimab in advanced cancers. Study-wide points: There were, on average, more expanded clones in CD8+ T cells than in CD4+.

Clones were read by immunoSEQ multiplex PCR, and TCRdb kept only the in-frame ones, dropping some. The repertoire holds approximately 45,000 clones, with around nine tenths as singletons. Comment on this clone: Its antigen is currently unknown.

Germline V gives CDR1 WNHNN, CDR2 SYGVQD (reference sequence). The CDR3 contains 12 residues. Trimming cost V 6 bases and J 8 bases; bases outside gene matches: 4. This receptor was taken from an adult with an advanced solid tumor such as melanoma, head and neck, liver or kidney cancer. The rearrangement uses TRBV10-1 and TRBJ2-1; 7 positions match TRBD2. Here the sequenced sample was CD4+ or CD8+ T cells sorted from blood, taken in a trial of the OX40 agonist ivuxolimab. CDR3 in amino acids: CASSSGGDEQFF. CDR3 bases: TGCGCCAGCAGCTCGGGGGGAGATGAGCAGTTCTTC.